Listed below are T cell receptor beta chains from one sample, sequenced in a study of T cell responses to AZD1222 COVID-19 vaccine. Profiling relied on immunoSEQ multiplex PCR, and the TCRdb table lists in-frame clones only, not all of them. The sample records some 150,000 clones, 89% being singletons. The input for sequencing was peripheral blood, taken on day 0 of AZD1222 vaccination. All receptors come from an adult in good health. The CDR3 runs from the conserved cysteine through the conserved F or W.

V gene	J gene	CDR3 protein
TRBV5-6	TRBJ1-6	CASSLRDRDMGSLHF
TRBV5-8	TRBJ1-1	CASSLIVRNTEAFF
TRBV25-1	TRBJ2-2	CASSEPGESGELFF
TRBV19	TRBJ1-5	CASSLRAGPANQPQHF
TRBV18	TRBJ1-5	CASSSRQGGGDNQPQHF
TRBV3-1/TRBV3-2	TRBJ2-5	CASSQGRGPLGETQYF
TRBV27	TRBJ2-1	CASRDPGLEQFF
TRBV7-2	TRBJ2-1	CASSPPRSGRGNEQFF
TRBV4-3	TRBJ2-1	CASSHTKDGTYNEQFF
TRBV7-2	TRBJ2-2	CASSLGLRAGGELFF
TRBV18	TRBJ2-7	CASSRPGQGANEQYF
TRBV3-1/TRBV3-2	TRBJ2-7	CASSQIAGGSYEQYF
TRBV28	TRBJ2-1	CASSSRVEFF
TRBV11-1	TRBJ1-1	CASSLGPNTEAFF
TRBV6-5	TRBJ1-2	CASSYSANYGYTF
TRBV5-8	TRBJ1-5	CASSGWTGPYSNQPQHF
TRBV18	TRBJ2-5	CASSYQTSGTKETQYF
TRBV7-9	TRBJ1-3	CASTTDPISGNTIYF
TRBV28	TRBJ2-1	CASSRSGTGYNEQFF
TRBV5-6	TRBJ1-6	CASSLGGRGSSPLHF
TRBV5-1	TRBJ2-1	CASSPTSGGAWNEQFF
TRBV27	TRBJ2-1	CASSQNLALSEQFF
TRBV28	TRBJ2-7	CASSPLNSRQGLPYEQYF
TRBV5-4	TRBJ1-1	CASSLSENTEAFF
TRBV27	TRBJ2-7	CASSPGQASSYEQYF
TRBV5-1	TRBJ1-2	CASSFEGVNGGYTF
TRBV5-4	TRBJ2-2	CASSFRANTGELFF
TRBV5-1	TRBJ2-5	CASSPISGTSGVYEETQYF